This T cell receptor beta chain was profiled in a study of T cells expressing NK-cell markers. The CDR3 spans 14 residues. Germline lookup yields CDR1 SGHNT and CDR2 YYREEE (reference sequence). TCRdb reprocessed the 5' RACE reads and stores each CDR3 protein as one record, lacking DNA. The specimen's table records around 180,000 distinct CDR3 sequences. The material sequenced was blood T cells: a sorted CD56 or NKG2C T cell subset, CD4+ or CD8+ T cells, or bulk PBMC T cells (not recorded which). V and J are TRBV5-4 and TRBJ2-7; TCRdb reports TRBD2, a call that lacks DNA to check it against. The receptor's source is a man aged 18 to 69 in good health. CDR3: CASSLTSGVSEQYF.